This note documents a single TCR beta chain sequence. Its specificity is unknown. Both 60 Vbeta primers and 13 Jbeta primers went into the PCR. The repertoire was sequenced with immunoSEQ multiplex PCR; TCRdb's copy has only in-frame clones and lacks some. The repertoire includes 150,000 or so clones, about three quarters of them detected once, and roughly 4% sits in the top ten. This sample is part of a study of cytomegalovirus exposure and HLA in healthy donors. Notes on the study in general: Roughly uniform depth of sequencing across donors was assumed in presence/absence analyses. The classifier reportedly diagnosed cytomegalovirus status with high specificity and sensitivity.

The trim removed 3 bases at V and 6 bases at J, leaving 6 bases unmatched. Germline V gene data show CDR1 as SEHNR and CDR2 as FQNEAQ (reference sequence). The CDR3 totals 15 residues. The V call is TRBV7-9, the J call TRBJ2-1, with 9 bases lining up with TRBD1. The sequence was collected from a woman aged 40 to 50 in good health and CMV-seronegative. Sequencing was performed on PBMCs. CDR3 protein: CASSFWVGQGNEQFF. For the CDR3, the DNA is TGTGCCAGCAGCTTTTGGGTGGGACAGGGCAATGAGCAGTTCTTC.